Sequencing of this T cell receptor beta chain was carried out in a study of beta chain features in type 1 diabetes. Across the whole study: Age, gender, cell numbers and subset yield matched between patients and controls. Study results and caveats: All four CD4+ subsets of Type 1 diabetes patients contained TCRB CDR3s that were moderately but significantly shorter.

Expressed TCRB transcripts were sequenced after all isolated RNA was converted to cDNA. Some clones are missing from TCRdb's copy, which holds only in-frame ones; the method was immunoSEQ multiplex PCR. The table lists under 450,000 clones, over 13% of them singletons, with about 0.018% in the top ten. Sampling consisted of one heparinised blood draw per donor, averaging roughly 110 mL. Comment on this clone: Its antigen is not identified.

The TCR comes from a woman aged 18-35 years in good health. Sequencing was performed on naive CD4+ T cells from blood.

The CDR3 DNA is TGTGCCAGCAGTGAACATTTGGTACGGGGACTAGCGGGAGGGATGTACACCGGGGAGCTGTTTTTT. It encodes CASSEHLVRGLAGGMYTGELFF. This chain joins TRBV6-1 and TRBJ2-2; TRBD2 matches 16 bases. The CDR3 totals 22 residues. V lost 2 bases and J lost 3; bases outside the gene matches: 15. Germline V gene lookup returns CDR1 MNHNS and CDR2 SASEGT.